Below, 15 T cell receptor beta chains from the same sample are listed, as sequenced in a study of CD8+ T cells in alopecia areata. TCR sequencing used cDNA made by reverse transcription of extracted RNA. Libraries were prepared by immunoSEQ multiplex PCR; TCRdb keeps only in-frame clonotypes and omits some of them. Found here are about 140,000 clones, about 60% of them singletons; the top ten hold 5% to 7%. This specimen was CD4+ T cells sorted from blood, taken at week 0. The receptors come from a human donor with alopecia areata.

The chain carries TRBV9 and TRBJ1-5; D is undetermined. V shed 6 bases and J shed 1 base, with 17 bases lying between them. Germline CDR1 reads SGDLS; CDR2 reads YYNGEE. The CDR3 runs to 16 residues. The CDR3 DNA follows: TGTGCCAGCATCATCAGTAGAGTTCGGAGCAATCAGCCCCAGCATTTT. Protein product: CASIISRVRSNQPQHF.

This chain connects TRBV29-1 to TRBJ2-5, with D perhaps TRBD2 (5 bases). Trimming stripped 4 bases from V and 0 bases from J, with 15 bases between. CDR1 is SQVTM, CDR2 ANQGSEA, per germline. CDR3 length: 15 amino acids. CDR3 sequence (DNA): TGCAGCGTTGTCTGGCTAGCTGAACACCAAGAGACCCAGTACTTC. It yields the protein CSVVWLAEHQETQYF.

This clone was observed a handful of times. The genes are TRBV7-9 and TRBJ2-5; D unclear. The CDR3 extends over 12 amino acids. V was clipped by 1 base and J by 9 bases, with 9 bases between them. In germline, CDR1 is SEHNR, CDR2 FQNEAQ (reference sequence). In DNA form, the CDR3 reads TGTGCCAGCAGCTTAGAGCCCAGCCCCCAGTACTTC. Its protein product is CASSLEPSPQYF.

The chain has TRBV5-1 and TRBJ2-6; D remains unclear. Germline CDR1 is SGHRS and CDR2 is YFSETQ. V lost 0 bases and J lost 2, with 15 bases in between. This CDR3 contains 18 residues. The CDR3 nucleotides are TGCGCCAGCAGCTTGGTTCTCCTCGGTTCCACTGGGGCCAACGTCCTGACTTTC. Translation: CASSLVLLGSTGANVLTF.

The chain links TRBV30 to TRBJ1-1, with D hard to call. Trimming removed 5 bases at V and 10 bases at J, with 17 bases between. Looked up from germline, CDR1 is GTSNPN and CDR2 is SVGIG (reference sequence). CDR3 length: 12 amino acids. Here the CDR3 reads CAWCQLMGRAFF. The CDR3 DNA follows: TGTGCCTGGTGCCAACTTATGGGGAGAGCTTTCTTT.

The chain is built from TRBV5-1 and TRBJ2-2; D ambiguous. From germline, CDR1 is SGHRS and CDR2 YFSETQ. V lost 0 bases, J lost 0 bases, and 6 bases lay in between. CDR3 length equals 15 residues. CDR3 sequence: CASSLGASNTGELFF. In DNA, the CDR3 is TGCGCCAGCAGCTTGGGGGCATCGAACACCGGGGAGCTGTTTTTT.

The chain has TRBV18 and TRBJ2-1; D not resolved. This CDR3 spans 13 amino acids. Trimming pared 3 bases from V and 8 bases from J, leaving 11 bases between. Germline CDR1 and CDR2: KGHSH and LQKENI. The CDR3 is CASSPLGLDEQFF. As DNA, the CDR3 is TGTGCCAGCTCACCCCTGGGCTTGGATGAGCAGTTCTTC.

J is TRBJ2-7 and V is TRBV27; 11 nucleotides match TRBD1. The germline V gene encodes CDR1 MNHEY and CDR2 SMNVEV (reference sequence). The CDR3 is 13 residues long. V gave up 8 bases and J gave up 5 bases; unmatched junction bases: 5. The CDR3 reads CASRGQGAHEQYF. The CDR3 coding sequence is TGTGCCAGCCGTGGACAGGGGGCCCACGAGCAGTACTTC.

The chain carries TRBV29-1 and TRBJ2-5, with D unclear. Trimming left V 4 bases short and J 3 bases short, with 6 bases between. This CDR3 has 11 amino acids. CDR1 and CDR2 from the germline V gene are SQVTM and ANQGSEA. In nucleotides, the CDR3 is TGCAGCGTTGTGGTTGAAGAGACCCAGTACTTC. It is translated as CSVVVEETQYF.

This chain uses TRBV29-1 with TRBJ2-1; 10 bases agree with TRBD2. Germline assignment: CDR1 SQVTM and CDR2 ANQGSEA. There are 13 residues in the CDR3. Trimming cost V 4 bases and J 9 bases; bases outside gene matches: 6. CDR3 region: CSVGAGGPAEQFF. CDR3 nucleotides: TGCAGCGTTGGAGCGGGGGGGCCAGCTGAGCAGTTCTTC.

The CDR3 protein is CASNEGYEQFF. CDR3 coding DNA: TGTGCCAGCAACGAGGGATATGAGCAGTTCTTC. The rearrangement links TRBV2 to TRBJ2-1; D is perhaps TRBD2 (5 bases). Per germline, CDR1 SNHLY and CDR2 FYNNEI. The CDR3 extends over 11 amino acids. Trimming took 7 bases from V and 8 from J, leaving 9 bases between them.

The chain recombines TRBV2 with TRBJ2-7; TRBD1 aligns across 10 bases. Trimming removed 5 bases from V and 5 bases from J; junction bases left unmatched: 3. CDR1 SNHLY and CDR2 FYNNEI come from the germline V gene. The CDR3 is made up of 13 amino acids. DNA of the CDR3: TGTGCCAGCAGTTCGGACAGGGGGAACGAGCAGTACTTC. Amino acid sequence: CASSSDRGNEQYF.

The chain is built from TRBV7-2 and TRBJ2-7; D is unclear. CDR3 length equals 14 residues. Trimming stripped 1 base from V and 2 bases from J, with 9 bases between. CDR1 and CDR2 (germline): SGHTA, FQGNSA. CDR3 amino acids: CASSLGLTTYEQYF. The CDR3 DNA sequence: TGTGCCAGCAGCTTAGGACTTACCACCTACGAGCAGTACTTC. The entire variable domain, with the rest obtained from reference TRBV7-2 and TRBJ2-7, is as follows: GAGVSQSPSNKVTEKGKDVELRCDPISGHTALYWYRQSLGQGLEFLIYFQGNSAPDKSGLPSDRFSAERTGGSVSTLTIQRTQQEDSAVYLCASSLGLTTYEQYFGPGTRLTVT.

The chain links TRBV25-1 to TRBJ1-2; no reliable D call. The CDR3 is made up of 16 amino acids. Germline V CDR1 and CDR2: MGHDK, SYGVNS. The V and J ends lost 5 bases and 0 bases respectively, with 16 bases between them. The CDR3 here is CASSFGLSGANYGYTF. CDR3 nucleotides: TGTGCCAGCAGTTTTGGGTTGTCGGGAGCTAACTATGGCTACACCTTC.

This chain joins TRBV7-9 and TRBJ2-5; 8 positions agree with TRBD2. The CDR3 is 15 residues long. The germline V gene encodes CDR1 SEHNR and CDR2 FQNEAQ (reference sequence). Trimming removed 5 bases from V and 5 bases from J; junction bases left unmatched: 10. Written as DNA, the CDR3 is TGTGCCAGCAGCGACGGGGGGGCAGTCCTGGAGACCCAGTACTTC. This codes for CASSDGGAVLETQYF.